This T cell receptor (beta chain) was sequenced in a study of cytomegalovirus exposure and HLA in healthy donors. Here immunoSEQ multiplex PCR was the method, and the copy in TCRdb shows in-frame clones only, minus some. The table has about 260,000 clones, around 90% seen once. The CDR3 loop spans 15 amino acids. V shed 5 bases and J shed 2 bases, with 15 bases lying between them. Germline assignment: CDR1 LNHNV and CDR2 YYDKDF (reference sequence). The chain recombines TRBV15 with TRBJ2-5; D is possibly TRBD2 (5 bases). Sequencing used PBMCs. This clonotype was obtained from a woman aged 25 to 39 in good health and CMV-seronegative. CDR3 amino acids: CATSLRGSGQETQYF. The CDR3 bases are TGTGCCACCAGCCTTCGAGGGAGTGGACAAGAGACCCAGTACTTC.